One TCR beta chain is described in this entry. This clonotype was seen only once. Its cognate antigen has yet to be identified. Base qualities were left out, and no much larger clone turns up one base away. On its own, one read is weak support. This sample stems from a study of T cell repertoires in aging, cancer and after chemotherapy (dated by TCRdb to between 2017 and 2020). About the investigation overall: Donors spanned six age groups from 30 or younger to 70 or older, with at least three individuals per group. To examine immunoaging and T cell reconstitution after chemotherapy, the study profiled TCR beta repertoires in peripheral blood from healthy donors and cancer patients. The cohort comprised 200 to 250 cancer patients, approximately 90 with hematological and fewer than 140 with solid cancers, plus 95 healthy donors as a reference group. TCR repertoires from healthy donor controls were recorded over periods of several months to years and showed clear clonal overlap between repeated samplings. In total, the full dataset held about 8.8 million TCR reads.

The paper as a whole reports these results and caveats: It was noted by the authors that conclusions about immunological memory after chemotherapy cannot be drawn from the repertoire data. Median generation probability increased over the chemotherapy interval in both cancer cohorts, suggesting repertoire reconstitution through rebound thymic output. In healthy donors, the decline in TCR diversity with age was mainly explained by loss of richness, whereas in cancer patients loss of evenness was also found to contribute. Compared with age-matched healthy donors, untreated patients with hematological or solid cancers had significantly lower TCR diversity and higher clonality in blood.

The V end loses 7 bases and the J end loses 6 bases, and a stretch of 19 bases separates them. Spanning cysteine to phenylalanine, the CDR3 consists of 15 amino acids. Only the CDR3 region is kept as DNA, spanning 45 bases read in frame from base 1. CDR1 and CDR2 are read off the germline V gene (reference sequence) as SGHNT and YYREEE. Rearranged TRB sequences spanning V, D and J segments were amplified by multiplex touch-down PCR using a mixed TRB-A/B primer pool. Illumina adapters and sample indices were attached to the amplicons in two consecutive PCR reactions using Phusion HS II polymerase. The amplicons were purified from gel with the NucleoSpin Gel and PCR Clean-up kit and then assessed with Qubit and an Agilent 2100 Bioanalyzer. The libraries were sequenced on an Illumina MiSeq with 600-cycle, single-indexed, paired-end runs. The study's processing was this. TRB sequences were processed with MiXCR versions 2.12 and 3.0.5. A clone was defined as each unique CDR3 nucleotide sequence, and only productive sequences supported by at least two reads were kept. Shannon diversity, evenness, clonality (one minus evenness), and alpha-parameterized diversity profiles from alpha 0 to 5 were included as repertoire metrics. Generation probabilities of clones in paired pre- and post-chemotherapy samples were computed with the IGoR algorithm. The public reads were reprocessed in TCRdb via fastp at Q25 and MiXCR, keeping in-frame beta chains. Rows matching on CDR3 protein sequence are summarized as one entry with the most common DNA and genes. In this record, the V and J calls reflect TCRdb's handling and not the investigators' own analysis. This sample gives around 15,000 distinct CDR3 sequences in total; about 50% of them show up just once. Under 12% of the sample rests with the top ten.

TCR beta rearrangements were amplified from genomic DNA isolated from peripheral blood, not from sorted cells or RNA. The material sequenced was blood. Here the chain combines TRBV5-4 and TRBJ2-2, with TRBD1 tentatively as D gene (8 bases match). This clonotype was sampled from a human donor in good health. The CDR3 amino acid sequence is: CASFPGGRGAGELFF. The DNA sequence is as follows: TGTGCCAGCTTCCCAGGGGGCCGGGGGGCCGGGGAGCTGTTTTTT.